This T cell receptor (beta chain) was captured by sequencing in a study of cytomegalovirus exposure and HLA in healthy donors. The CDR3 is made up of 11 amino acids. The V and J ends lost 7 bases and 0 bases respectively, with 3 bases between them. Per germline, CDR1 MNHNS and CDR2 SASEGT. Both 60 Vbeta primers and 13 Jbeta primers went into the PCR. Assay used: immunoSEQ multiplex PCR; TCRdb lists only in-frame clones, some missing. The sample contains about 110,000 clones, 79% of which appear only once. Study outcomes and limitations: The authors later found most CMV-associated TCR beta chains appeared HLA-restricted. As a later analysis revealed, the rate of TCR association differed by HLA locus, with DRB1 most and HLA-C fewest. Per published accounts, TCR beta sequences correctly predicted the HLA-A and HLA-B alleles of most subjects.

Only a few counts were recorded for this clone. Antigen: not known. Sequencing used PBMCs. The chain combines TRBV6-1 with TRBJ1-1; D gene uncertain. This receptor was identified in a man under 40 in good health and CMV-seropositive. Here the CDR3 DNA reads TGTGCCAGCATCTTGAACACTGAAGCTTTCTTT. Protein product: CASILNTEAFF.